A selection of T cell receptor beta chains follows, all from one sample in a study of identical twins. TCRdb re-derived calls from the 5' RACE reads in MiXCR, one entry per CDR3 protein. Among fewer than 500,000 distinct CDR3 sequences listed, over 11% were seen once. The sample was also reused in another study, on yellow fever vaccine responses in identical twins.

Sequencing was performed on CD4+ T cells sorted from blood. The receptor source for this set is a woman aged 18-29 years in good health. The conserved cysteine and the conserved F or W are not part of the CDR3 here. The listing skips clone size in some rows; elsewhere it reads once, few, many or a size class.

few	TRBJ1-1	TRBV20-1	SARLNQNTEAF
few	TRBJ1-5	TRBV29-1	SVLQNNNQPQH
.	TRBJ1-4	TRBV5-1	ASSLYNRAVKKNCF
.	TRBJ1-2	TRBV5-6	ASSNGGGPRGYT
few	TRBJ2-4	TRBV14	ASSQSENKNIQY
.	TRBJ2-6	TRBV7-9	ASSLEGWSGANVLT
.	TRBJ2-7	TRBV29-1	SPIPPRTGGVPYEQY
few	TRBJ1-1	TRBV20-1	SARDSGTLRFTEAF
few	TRBJ2-7	TRBV28	ASLAGAAYEQY
.	TRBJ1-3	TRBV7-6	ASQGQTSGNTIY
few	TRBJ2-5	TRBV3-1	ASSATGNVGGETQY
.	TRBJ2-3	TRBV5-1	ASSSGGEASRSDTQY
few	TRBJ2-5	TRBV4-1	ASSQDLRLAGSQTQY
.	TRBJ2-5	TRBV7-7	ASSPGSEREETQY
few	TRBJ2-7	TRBV3-1	ASSQMAGYYEQY
.	TRBJ2-7	TRBV6-5	ASSYRQGANEQY
few	TRBJ2-7	TRBV6-2/TRBV6-3	ASSSRPQGLYEQY
few	TRBJ2-2	TRBV30	AWKPTGAGELF
.	TRBJ2-2	TRBV6-5	ASSYLTGVSGAGELF
many	TRBJ2-7	TRBV3-1	ASSQGASGSYEQY
many	TRBJ1-2	TRBV12-3/TRBV12-4	ASRMGAGTADGYT
.	TRBJ2-2	TRBV9	ASSTSPGELF
.	TRBJ2-3	TRBV20-1	SAKPSGGTDTQY
.	TRBJ1-4	TRBV3-1	ASSQPTGVWEKLF
many	TRBJ2-7	TRBV24-1	ATSDADDRKQY
.	TRBJ2-3	TRBV10-2	ASSDSLDPYRTDTQY
.	TRBJ2-1	TRBV10-3	AISESRGNNEQF
.	TRBJ2-1	TRBV19	ASRDGQGRSYNEQF
.	TRBJ2-3	TRBV9	ASSVDQGATDTQY
few	TRBJ2-5	TRBV4-2	ASSQDSPGVETQY
.	TRBJ1-1	TRBV6-5	ASSYITPVDTEAF
.	TRBJ2-7	TRBV6-1	ATFGQNSYEQY
few	TRBJ2-7	TRBV6-2/TRBV6-3	ASWDSPYEQY
many	TRBJ2-7	TRBV28	ASTATGYYEQY
few	TRBJ2-6	TRBV20-1	SARIGGSSGANVLT
.	TRBJ1-2	TRBV6-1	ASRFQQGRHYGYT
.	TRBJ2-3	TRBV2	ATDQGQRTDTQY
.	TRBJ2-7	TRBV7-2	ASNTVRDSYYEQY
.	TRBJ1-5	TRBV18	ASSPGQGAGQPQH
.	TRBJ2-7	TRBV29-1	SVRPGQGNEQY
.	TRBJ2-1	TRBV6-1	ASSADRSYNEQF
few	TRBJ1-5	TRBV7-9	ASSLTEYQPQH
.	TRBJ2-3	TRBV12-2	ASRLALFSREGSTDTQY